The 5 T cell receptor beta chains reported below all come from one sample, sequenced in a study of OX40 agonist ivuxolimab in advanced cancers. Clones were read by immunoSEQ multiplex PCR, and TCRdb kept only the in-frame ones, dropping some. Of 100,000 to 130,000 clones in the sample, approximately 90% were seen once. The sample here was CD4+ or CD8+ T cells sorted from blood, taken in a trial of the OX40 agonist ivuxolimab. The receptors come from an adult with an advanced solid tumor such as melanoma, head and neck, liver or kidney cancer.

The V and J genes are TRBV7-9 and TRBJ2-2; D ambiguous. This CDR3 has 12 residues. Germline lookup yields CDR1 SEHNR and CDR2 FQNEAQ (reference sequence). V was trimmed by 2 bases and J by 6 bases, leaving 4 bases between them. CDR3: CASSLLPGELFF. The DNA of the CDR3 is TGTGCCAGCAGCTTACTTCCCGGGGAGCTGTTTTTT.

V and J are TRBV6-6 and TRBJ1-4, with a weak D call TRBD1 (5 bases). The CDR3 length is 13 residues. CDR1 and CDR2 from the germline V gene are MNHNY and SVGAGI (reference sequence). Trimming left V 5 bases short and J 5 bases short, with 9 bases between. The CDR3 DNA sequence: TGTGCCAGCAGTGGCGGGGCGAATGAAAAACTGTTTTTT. Translating gives CASSGGANEKLFF.

The genes are TRBV7-2 and TRBJ2-5; D might be TRBD1 (6 bases). The DNA matches TRBJ2-7 better at its end, which makes the J call doubtful. The CDR3 extends over 14 amino acids. The germline V gene encodes CDR1 SGHTA and CDR2 FQGNSA. The CDR3 coding sequence is TGTGCCAGCAGCTTATCGTGGACAGTCTACGAGCAGTACTTC. Translating it yields CASSLSWTVYEQYF.

This chain joins TRBV28 and TRBJ1-1; D is uncertain. Germline CDR1 is MDHEN and CDR2 is SYDVKM. The CDR3 spans 14 residues. V dropped 2 bases and J dropped 0 bases, with 7 bases sitting between them. The CDR3 region has the DNA TGTGCCAGCAGTTTAGGTCTGGTGAACACTGAAGCTTTCTTT. Its protein product is CASSLGLVNTEAFF.

The gene calls are TRBV6-1 and TRBJ2-7; 11 nucleotides align to TRBD1. From germline, CDR1 is MNHNS and CDR2 SASEGT. The CDR3 has 14 residues. The V segment lost 7 bases and the J segment 5 bases; nucleotides outside the gene matches: 7. In DNA form, the CDR3 reads TGTGCCAGCAAAAGGACAGGGGGCGGCAACGAGCAGTACTTC. Translated, it gives CASKRTGGGNEQYF.